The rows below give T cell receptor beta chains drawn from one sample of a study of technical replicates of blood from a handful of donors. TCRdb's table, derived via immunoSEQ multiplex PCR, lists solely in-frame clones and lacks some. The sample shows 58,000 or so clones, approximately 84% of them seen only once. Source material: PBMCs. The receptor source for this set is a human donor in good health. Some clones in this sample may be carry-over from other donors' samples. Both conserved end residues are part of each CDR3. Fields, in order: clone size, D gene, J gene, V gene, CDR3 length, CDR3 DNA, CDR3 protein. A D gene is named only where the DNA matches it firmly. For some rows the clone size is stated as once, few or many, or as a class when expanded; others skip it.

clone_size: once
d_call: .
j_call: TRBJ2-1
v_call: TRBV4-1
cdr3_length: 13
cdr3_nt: TGCGCCAGCAGCCAAGTTGTAGAGGCCGAGCAGTTCTTC
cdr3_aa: CASSQVVEAEQFF

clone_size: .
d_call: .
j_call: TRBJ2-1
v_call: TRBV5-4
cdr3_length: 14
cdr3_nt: TGTGCCAGTGGGGGCTACTCGGGATCGAATGAGCAGTTCTTC
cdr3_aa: CASGGYSGSNEQFF

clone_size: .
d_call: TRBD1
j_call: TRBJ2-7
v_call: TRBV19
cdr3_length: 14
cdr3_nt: TGTGCCAGTACTCTTATGGACAGGGGCTACGAGCAGTACTTC
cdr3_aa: CASTLMDRGYEQYF

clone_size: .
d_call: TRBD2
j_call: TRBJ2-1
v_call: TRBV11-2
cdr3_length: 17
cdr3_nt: TGTGCCAGCAGTCGATCCCGGGGGAGGGACTCCTACAATGAGCAGTTCTTC
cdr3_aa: CASSRSRGRDSYNEQFF

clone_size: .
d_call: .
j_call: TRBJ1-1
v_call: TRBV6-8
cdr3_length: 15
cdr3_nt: TGTGCCAGCAGTAATGGCGGGGTTCCGGACACTGAAGCTTTCTTT
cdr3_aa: CASSNGGVPDTEAFF

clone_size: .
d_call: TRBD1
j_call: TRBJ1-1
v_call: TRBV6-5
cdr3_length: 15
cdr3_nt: TGTGCCAGCAGACCTCGGACAGGGGGCTTTACTGAAGCTTTCTTT
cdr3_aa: CASRPRTGGFTEAFF

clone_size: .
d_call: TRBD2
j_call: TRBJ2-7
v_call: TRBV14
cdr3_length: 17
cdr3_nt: TGTGCCAGCAGCCCCGACACTACAGCGGGGTTCTCCTACGAGCAGTACTTC
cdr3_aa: CASSPDTTAGFSYEQYF

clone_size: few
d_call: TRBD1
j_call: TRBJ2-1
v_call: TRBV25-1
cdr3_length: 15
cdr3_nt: TGTGCCAGCAGTGACCCGGGACAGGGTTTCGGTGAGCAGTTCTTC
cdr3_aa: CASSDPGQGFGEQFF

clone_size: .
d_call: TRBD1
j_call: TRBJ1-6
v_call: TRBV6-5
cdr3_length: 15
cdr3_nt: TGTGCCAGCAGTCCGCAGGGGGGAGAAAATTCACCCCTCCACTTT
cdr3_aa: CASSPQGGENSPLHF

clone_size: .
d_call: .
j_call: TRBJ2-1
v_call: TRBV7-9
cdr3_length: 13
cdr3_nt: TGTGCCAGCAGCTTAGGACTTTACAATGAGCAGTTCTTC
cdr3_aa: CASSLGLYNEQFF